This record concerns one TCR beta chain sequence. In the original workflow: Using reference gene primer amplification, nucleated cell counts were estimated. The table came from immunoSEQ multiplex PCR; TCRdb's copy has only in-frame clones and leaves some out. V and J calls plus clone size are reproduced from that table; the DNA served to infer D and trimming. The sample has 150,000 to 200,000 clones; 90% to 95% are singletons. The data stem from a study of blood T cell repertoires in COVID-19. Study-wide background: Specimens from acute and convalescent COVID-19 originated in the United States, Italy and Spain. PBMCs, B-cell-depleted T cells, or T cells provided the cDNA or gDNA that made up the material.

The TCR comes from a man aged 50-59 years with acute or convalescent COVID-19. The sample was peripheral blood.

CDR3 DNA sequence: TGTGCCAGCAGCTCGGGGGGTAGCGGAAACACCATATATTTT. Translation: CASSSGGSGNTIYF. The chain has TRBV4-2 and TRBJ1-3, with D perhaps TRBD1 (5 bases). This CDR3 has 14 amino acids. Germline values: CDR1 LGHNA, CDR2 YNFKEQ. The V end was cut by 5 bases, the J end by 4 bases, with 12 bases between.